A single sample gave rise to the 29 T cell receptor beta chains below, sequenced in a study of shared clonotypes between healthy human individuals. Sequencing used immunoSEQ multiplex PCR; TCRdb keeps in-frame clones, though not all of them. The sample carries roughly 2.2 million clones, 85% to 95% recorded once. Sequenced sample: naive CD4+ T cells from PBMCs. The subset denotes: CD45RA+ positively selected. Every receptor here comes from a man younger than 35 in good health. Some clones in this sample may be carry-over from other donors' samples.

This chain's CDR3 is CASSLSRQGAGYTF. The DNA for the CDR3 is TGTGCCAGCAGCTTATCCCGACAGGGGGCTGGCTACACCTTC. The chain links TRBV7-8 to TRBJ1-2, with 10 bases identical to TRBD1. This CDR3 is 14 amino acids long. V lost 2 bases and J lost 7; bases outside the gene matches: 4. Germline V gives CDR1 SGHVS, CDR2 FQNEAQ.

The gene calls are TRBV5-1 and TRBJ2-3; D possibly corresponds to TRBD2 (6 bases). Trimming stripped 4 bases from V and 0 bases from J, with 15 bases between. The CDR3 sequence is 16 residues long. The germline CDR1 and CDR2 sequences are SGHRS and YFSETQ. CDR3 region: CASSEWRASSTDTQYF. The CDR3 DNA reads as TGCGCCAGCAGCGAATGGAGGGCCTCTAGCACAGATACGCAGTATTTT. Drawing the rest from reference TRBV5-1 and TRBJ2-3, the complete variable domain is KAGVTQTPRYLIKTRGQQVTLSCSPISGHRSVSWYQQTPGQGLQFLFEYFSETQRNKGNFPGRFSGRQFSNSRSEMNVSTLELGDSALYLCASSEWRASSTDTQYFGPGTRLTVL.

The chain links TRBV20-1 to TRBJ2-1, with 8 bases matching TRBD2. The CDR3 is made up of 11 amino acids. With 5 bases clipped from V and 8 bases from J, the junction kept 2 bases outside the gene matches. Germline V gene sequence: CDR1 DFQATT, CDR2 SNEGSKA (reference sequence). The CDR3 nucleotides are TGCAGTGCTGGACTAGCCGATGAGCAGTTCTTC. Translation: CSAGLADEQFF.

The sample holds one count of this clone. In nucleotides, the CDR3 is TGTGCCAGCAGCTTGCTGCTATCCTACGAGCAGTACTTC. This encodes CASSLLLSYEQYF. The J gene is TRBJ2-7, the V gene TRBV5-6; D ambiguous. CDR1 is SGHDT and CDR2 is YYEEEE in the germline V gene. Trimming shortened V by 1 base and J by 1 base, and 6 bases separated the two germline ends. The CDR3 is 13 amino acids.

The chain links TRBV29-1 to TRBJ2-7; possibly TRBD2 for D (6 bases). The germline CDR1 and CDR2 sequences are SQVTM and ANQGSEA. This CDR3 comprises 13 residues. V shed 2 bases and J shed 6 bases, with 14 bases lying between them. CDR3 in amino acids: CSVEINQGGEQYF. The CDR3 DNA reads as TGCAGCGTTGAAATAAACCAGGGAGGCGAGCAGTACTTC.

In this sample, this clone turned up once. The DNA for the CDR3 is TGTGCCACCTCCCCCCGCGGACAGTACCAAGAGACCCAGTACTTC. As protein: CATSPRGQYQETQYF. The J gene is TRBJ2-5, the V gene TRBV28, with D possibly being TRBD1 (6 bases). Germline lookup yields CDR1 MDHEN and CDR2 SYDVKM. The CDR3 is made up of 15 amino acids. V was shortened by 10 bases and J by 0 bases, with 18 bases between the two germline ends.

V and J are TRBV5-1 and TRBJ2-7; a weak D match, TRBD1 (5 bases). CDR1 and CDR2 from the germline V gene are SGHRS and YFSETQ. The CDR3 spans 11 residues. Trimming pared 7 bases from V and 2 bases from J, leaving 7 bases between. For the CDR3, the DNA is TGCGCCAGCGCGGACACCTACGAGCAGTACTTC. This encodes CASADTYEQYF.

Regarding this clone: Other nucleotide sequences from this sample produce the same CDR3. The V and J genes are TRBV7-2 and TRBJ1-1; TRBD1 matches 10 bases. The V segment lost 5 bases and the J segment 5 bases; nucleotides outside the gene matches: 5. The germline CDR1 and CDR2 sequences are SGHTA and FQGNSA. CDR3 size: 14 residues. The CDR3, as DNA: TGTGCCAGCAGCCGACAGGGGGCAGGGACTGAAGCTTTCTTT. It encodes CASSRQGAGTEAFF.

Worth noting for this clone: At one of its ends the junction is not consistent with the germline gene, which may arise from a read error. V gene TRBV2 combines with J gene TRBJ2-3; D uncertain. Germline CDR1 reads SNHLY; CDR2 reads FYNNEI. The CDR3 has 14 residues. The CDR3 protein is CARGRAEYTNTQYF. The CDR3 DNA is TGTGCCAGAGGTCGGGCGGAGTACACAAATACGCAGTATTTT.

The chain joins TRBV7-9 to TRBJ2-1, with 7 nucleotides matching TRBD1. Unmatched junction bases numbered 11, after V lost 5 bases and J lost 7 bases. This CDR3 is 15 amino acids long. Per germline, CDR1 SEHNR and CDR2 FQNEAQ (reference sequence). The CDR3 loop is CASSPRPLTGNEQFF. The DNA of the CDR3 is TGTGCCAGCAGCCCGAGACCCCTGACAGGGAATGAGCAGTTCTTC.

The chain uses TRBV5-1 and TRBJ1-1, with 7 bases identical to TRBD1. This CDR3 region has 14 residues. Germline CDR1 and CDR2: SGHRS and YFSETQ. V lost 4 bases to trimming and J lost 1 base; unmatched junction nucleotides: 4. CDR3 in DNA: TGCGCCAGCAGCCCAGGGGGGCCGAACACTGAAGCTTTCTTT. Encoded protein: CASSPGGPNTEAFF.

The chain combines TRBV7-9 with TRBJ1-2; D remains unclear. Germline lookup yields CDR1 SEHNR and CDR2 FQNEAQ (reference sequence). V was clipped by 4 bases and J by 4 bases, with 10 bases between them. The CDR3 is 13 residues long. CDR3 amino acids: CASSSTVGYGYTF. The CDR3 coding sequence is TGTGCCAGCAGCTCTACCGTCGGCTATGGCTACACCTTC.

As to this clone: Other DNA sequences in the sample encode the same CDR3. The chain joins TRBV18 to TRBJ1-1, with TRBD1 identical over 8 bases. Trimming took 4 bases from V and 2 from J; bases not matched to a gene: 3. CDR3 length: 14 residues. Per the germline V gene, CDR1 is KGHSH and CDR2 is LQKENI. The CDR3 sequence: CASSLGQGNTEAFF. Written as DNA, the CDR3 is TGTGCCAGCTCACTAGGACAGGGAAACACTGAAGCTTTCTTT.

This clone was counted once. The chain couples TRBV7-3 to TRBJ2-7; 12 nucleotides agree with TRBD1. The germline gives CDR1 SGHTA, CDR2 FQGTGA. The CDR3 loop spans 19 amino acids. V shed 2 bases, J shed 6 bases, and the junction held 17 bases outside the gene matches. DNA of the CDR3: TGTGCCAGCAGCTTACTACCCGGGACAGGGGGCATGGGCTCATCCGAGCAGTACTTC. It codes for CASSLLPGTGGMGSSEQYF.

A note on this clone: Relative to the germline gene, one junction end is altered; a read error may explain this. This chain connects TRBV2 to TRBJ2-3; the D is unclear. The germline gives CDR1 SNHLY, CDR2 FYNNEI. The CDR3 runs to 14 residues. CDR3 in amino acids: CARRTVASTDTQYF. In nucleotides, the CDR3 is TGTGCCCGCAGGACCGTCGCTTCCACAGATACGCAGTATTTT.

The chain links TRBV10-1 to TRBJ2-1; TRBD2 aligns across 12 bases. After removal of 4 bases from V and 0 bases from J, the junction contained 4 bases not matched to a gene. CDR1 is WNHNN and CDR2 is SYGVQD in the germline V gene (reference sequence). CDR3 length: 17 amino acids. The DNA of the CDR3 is TGCGCCAGCAGTGCTAGCGGGAGGGCAGGCTCCTACAATGAGCAGTTCTTC. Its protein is CASSASGRAGSYNEQFF.

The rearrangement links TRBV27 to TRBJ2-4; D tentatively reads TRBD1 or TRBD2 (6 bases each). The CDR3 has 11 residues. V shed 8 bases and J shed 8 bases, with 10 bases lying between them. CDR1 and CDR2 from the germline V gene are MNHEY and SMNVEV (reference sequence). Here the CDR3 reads CASRGLHIQYF. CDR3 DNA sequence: TGTGCCAGCCGGGGGCTACACATTCAGTACTTC.

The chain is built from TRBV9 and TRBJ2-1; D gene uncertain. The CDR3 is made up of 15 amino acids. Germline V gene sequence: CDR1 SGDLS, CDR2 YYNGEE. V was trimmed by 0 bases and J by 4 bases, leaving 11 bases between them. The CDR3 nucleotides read TGTGCCAGCAGCGTAGTCCCCGCTCGATACAATGAGCAGTTCTTC. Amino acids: CASSVVPARYNEQFF.

CDR3 sequence (DNA): TGCGCCAGCAGCACCGGACTAGCGGAGTCCACAGATACGCAGTATTTT. Its protein product is CASSTGLAESTDTQYF. V and J are TRBV5-1 and TRBJ2-3, with TRBD2 matching over 10 bases. The CDR3 sequence is 16 residues long. CDR1 is SGHRS, CDR2 YFSETQ, per germline. V dropped 4 bases and J dropped 2; count of bases not matched to a gene: 7.

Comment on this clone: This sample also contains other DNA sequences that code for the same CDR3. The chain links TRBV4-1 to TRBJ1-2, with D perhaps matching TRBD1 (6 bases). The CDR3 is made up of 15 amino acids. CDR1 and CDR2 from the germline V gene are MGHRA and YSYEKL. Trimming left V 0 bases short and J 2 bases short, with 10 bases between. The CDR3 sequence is CASSQDLRGNYGYTF. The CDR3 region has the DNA TGCGCCAGCAGCCAAGACCTCAGGGGAAACTATGGCTACACCTTC.

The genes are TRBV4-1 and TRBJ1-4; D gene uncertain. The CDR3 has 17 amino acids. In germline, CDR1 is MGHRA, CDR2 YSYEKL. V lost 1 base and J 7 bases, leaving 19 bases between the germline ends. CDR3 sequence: CASSQVVGGGGAEKLFF. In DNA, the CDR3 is TGCGCCAGCAGCCAAGTTGTGGGTGGTGGCGGCGCTGAAAAACTGTTTTTT.

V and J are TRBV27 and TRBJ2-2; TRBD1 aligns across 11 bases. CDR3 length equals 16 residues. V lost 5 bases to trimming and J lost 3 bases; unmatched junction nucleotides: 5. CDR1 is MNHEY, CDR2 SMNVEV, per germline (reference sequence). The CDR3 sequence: CASSPRDRGYTGELFF. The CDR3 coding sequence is TGTGCCAGCAGTCCAAGGGACAGGGGGTACACCGGGGAGCTGTTTTTT.

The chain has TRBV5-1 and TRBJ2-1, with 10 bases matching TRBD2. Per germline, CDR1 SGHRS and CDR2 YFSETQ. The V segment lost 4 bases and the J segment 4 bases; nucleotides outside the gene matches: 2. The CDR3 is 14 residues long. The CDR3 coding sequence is TGCGCCAGCAGCGGGACTAGCGAGTACAATGAGCAGTTCTTC. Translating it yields CASSGTSEYNEQFF.

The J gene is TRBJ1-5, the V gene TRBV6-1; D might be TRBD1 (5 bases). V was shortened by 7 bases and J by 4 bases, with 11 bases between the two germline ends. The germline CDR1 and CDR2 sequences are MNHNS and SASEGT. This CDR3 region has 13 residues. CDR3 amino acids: CASTIEGNQPQHF. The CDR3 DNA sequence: TGTGCCAGCACCATTGAGGGGAATCAGCCCCAGCATTTT.

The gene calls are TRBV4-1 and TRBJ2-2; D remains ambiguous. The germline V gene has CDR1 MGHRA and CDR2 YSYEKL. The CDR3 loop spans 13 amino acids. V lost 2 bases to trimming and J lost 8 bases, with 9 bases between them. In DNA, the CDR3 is TGCGCCAGCAGCCAATCGGACCTGGGGGAGCTGTTTTTT. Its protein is CASSQSDLGELFF.

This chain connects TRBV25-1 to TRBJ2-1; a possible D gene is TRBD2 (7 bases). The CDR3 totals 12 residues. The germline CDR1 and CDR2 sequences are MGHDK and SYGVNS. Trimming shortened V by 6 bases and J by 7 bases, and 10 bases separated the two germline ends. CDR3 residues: CASRAGANEQFF. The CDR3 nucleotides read TGTGCCAGCAGGGCGGGGGCGAATGAGCAGTTCTTC.

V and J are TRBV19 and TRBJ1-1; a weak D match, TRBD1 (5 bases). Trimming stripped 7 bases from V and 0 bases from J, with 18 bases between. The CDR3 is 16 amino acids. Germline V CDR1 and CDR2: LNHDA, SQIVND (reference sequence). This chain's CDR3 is CASTPRRGVLNTEAFF. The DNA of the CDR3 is TGTGCCAGTACCCCCCGTAGAGGGGTTTTGAACACTGAAGCTTTCTTT.

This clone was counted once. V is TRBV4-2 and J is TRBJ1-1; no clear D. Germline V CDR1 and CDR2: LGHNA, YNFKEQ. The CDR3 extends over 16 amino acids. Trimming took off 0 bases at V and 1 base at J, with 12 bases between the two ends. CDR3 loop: CASSQETRIRNTEAFF. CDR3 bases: TGTGCCAGCAGCCAAGAGACCAGAATAAGGAACACTGAAGCTTTCTTT.

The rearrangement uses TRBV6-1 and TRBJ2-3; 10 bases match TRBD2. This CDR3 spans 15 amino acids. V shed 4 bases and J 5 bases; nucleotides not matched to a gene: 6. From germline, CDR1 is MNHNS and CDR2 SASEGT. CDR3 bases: TGTGCCAGCAGTGGAGCTAGCGGGAGTGGAGATACGCAGTATTTT. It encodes CASSGASGSGDTQYF.